A single sample is the source of the 30 T cell receptor beta chains below, sequenced in a study of blood T cell repertoires in COVID-19. Profiling relied on immunoSEQ multiplex PCR, and the TCRdb table lists in-frame clones only, not all of them. The table has about 110,000 clones, roughly four fifths seen once. The sample comprised peripheral blood. The receptors stem from a woman aged 65 to 85 with acute or convalescent COVID-19.

This chain connects TRBV29-1 to TRBJ2-2, with 8 bases aligning to TRBD1. The V gene end was trimmed by 7 bases and the J gene end by 11 bases; junction bases not matched to a gene: 6. CDR1 and CDR2 from the germline V gene are SQVTM and ANQGSEA. This CDR3 is 11 amino acids long. Written as DNA, the CDR3 is TGCAGCGGAATCGACAGGGGAGAGCTGTTTTTT. As protein: CSGIDRGELFF.

The V gene is TRBV12-3 or TRBV12-4, the J gene TRBJ2-1, with D possibly TRBD2 on 6 matching bases. V dropped 3 bases and J dropped 5 bases, with 8 bases sitting between them. There are 13 residues in the CDR3. The CDR3 sequence: CASSFVADNEQFF. CDR3 bases: TGTGCCAGCAGTTTTGTAGCGGACAATGAGCAGTTCTTC.

CDR3 in DNA: TGTGCCAGCAGCCTTCGACGGAGCTCTGGAAACACCATATATTTT. Translating gives CASSLRRSSGNTIYF. The rearrangement links TRBV7-2 to TRBJ1-3; D gene uncertain. Per germline, CDR1 SGHTA and CDR2 FQGNSA. The CDR3 has 15 residues. The V end lost 5 bases, the J end lost 0 bases, and 11 bases lay between the germline ends.

This rearrangement joins TRBV27 to TRBJ2-7; 8 bases are shared with TRBD1. The CDR3 consists of 14 residues. The J segment lost 5 bases and the V segment lost 4 bases, leaving 7 bases of the junction unmatched. CDR1 is MNHEY and CDR2 is SMNVEV in the germline V gene (reference sequence). The CDR3 sequence is CASSSGQGVNEQYF. In DNA, the CDR3 is TGTGCCAGCAGTTCTGGACAGGGAGTCAACGAGCAGTACTTC.

The J gene is TRBJ2-7, the V gene TRBV7-2; 10 nucleotides agree with TRBD1. V lost 4 bases and J lost 6; bases outside the gene matches: 3. CDR3 length: 13 amino acids. Germline loops: CDR1 SGHTA, CDR2 FQGNSA. CDR3 in DNA: TGTGCCAGCAGCTCCGGGACAGGGGCCGAGCAGTACTTC. Translating gives CASSSGTGAEQYF.

This chain links TRBV6-1 with TRBJ2-1; TRBD2 agrees at 12 bases. CDR3 length equals 17 residues. V lost 8 bases, J lost 0 bases, and 8 bases stayed unmatched. Germline CDR1 reads MNHNS; CDR2 reads SASEGT. The CDR3 reads CASRGLAGGRSYNEQFF. CDR3 nucleotides: TGTGCCAGCCGTGGGCTAGCGGGGGGGCGCTCCTACAATGAGCAGTTCTTC.

The V call is TRBV7-2, the J call TRBJ2-7; D unclear. With 5 bases removed from V and 1 base from J, the gap between germline ends came to 15 bases. The germline gives CDR1 SGHTA, CDR2 FQGNSA. CDR3 length: 15 residues. CDR3: CASSVSPRTSYEQYF. As DNA, the CDR3 is TGTGCCAGCAGCGTTAGCCCGCGCACTTCCTACGAGCAGTACTTC.

The chain carries TRBV11-3 and TRBJ2-1; 8 nucleotides line up with TRBD2. This CDR3 comprises 15 residues. The trim removed 1 base at V and 4 bases at J, leaving 3 bases unmatched. Germline V gene sequence: CDR1 SGHNT, CDR2 YENEEA. The CDR3 region is CASSLAGGPYNEQFF. The CDR3 DNA reads as TGTGCCAGCAGCTTAGCGGGGGGGCCGTACAATGAGCAGTTCTTC.

This clone was observed once. The V and J genes are TRBV4-3 and TRBJ2-7; D call uncertain. This CDR3 spans 15 amino acids. V lost 1 base and J 2 bases, leaving 12 bases between the germline ends. CDR1 and CDR2 (germline): LGHNA, YSLEER. The CDR3 nucleotides are TGCGCCAGCAGCCAAGGGGCCTTCCAAACCTACGAGCAGTACTTC. As protein: CASSQGAFQTYEQYF.

This rearrangement joins TRBV6-4 to TRBJ1-1; the D gene is possibly TRBD1 (6 bases). The CDR3 contains 15 residues. CDR1 and CDR2 from the germline V gene are MRHNA and SNTAGT. V dropped 5 bases and J dropped 0 bases, with 13 bases sitting between them. CDR3 loop: CASSRTANMNTEAFF. CDR3 coding DNA: TGTGCCAGCAGTCGGACAGCAAATATGAACACTGAAGCTTTCTTT.

The chain has TRBV19 and TRBJ1-5; perhaps TRBD1 as D (6 bases). Trimming took off 7 bases at V and 4 bases at J, with 23 bases between the two ends. There are 17 residues in the CDR3. Per germline, CDR1 LNHDA and CDR2 SQIVND (reference sequence). CDR3 in amino acids: CASTRQGRLSVNQPQHF. CDR3 bases: TGTGCCAGTACGCGGCAGGGGCGCCTCTCTGTGAATCAGCCCCAGCATTTT.

Remarks on this clone: Other DNA sequences in the sample encode the same CDR3. This chain connects TRBV9 to TRBJ2-1; 11 bases fit TRBD2. The CDR3 length is 15 residues. V lost 3 bases and J lost 4; bases outside the gene matches: 3. Germline lookup yields CDR1 SGDLS and CDR2 YYNGEE. The CDR3 spells CASSATSGKYNEQFF. CDR3 nucleotides: TGTGCCAGCAGCGCGACTAGCGGGAAATACAATGAGCAGTTCTTC.

The V and J genes are TRBV7-2 and TRBJ2-1; 10 bases agree with TRBD2. Germline V gene sequence: CDR1 SGHTA, CDR2 FQGNSA. CDR3 length: 18 residues. V lost 2 bases and J lost 0; bases outside the gene matches: 7. The CDR3 coding sequence is TGTGCCAGCAGCTTATCTAGCGGGGGACCCAGCTCCTACAATGAGCAGTTCTTC. This gives the protein CASSLSSGGPSSYNEQFF.

The chain combines TRBV12-5 with TRBJ1-5; D might be TRBD1 (5 bases). The CDR3 has 15 amino acids. Trimming cost V 4 bases and J 0 bases, with 10 bases left between them. The germline gives CDR1 LGHNT, CDR2 FRNRAP. The CDR3 is CASGWGTYSNQPQHF. The CDR3 bases are TGTGCTAGTGGTTGGGGCACGTATAGCAATCAGCCCCAGCATTTT.

The chain has TRBV19 and TRBJ1-5; D is unresolved. This CDR3 contains 17 residues. Trimming took 5 bases from V and 0 from J, leaving 17 bases between them. Germline-derived CDR1 and CDR2 are LNHDA and SQIVND (reference sequence). The CDR3 reads CASSSQGGFNSNQPQHF. CDR3 in DNA: TGTGCCAGTAGTTCTCAAGGCGGTTTCAATAGCAATCAGCCCCAGCATTTT.

The genes are TRBV19 and TRBJ2-1, with D possibly TRBD2 on 6 matching bases. Per germline, CDR1 LNHDA and CDR2 SQIVND (reference sequence). Between the trimmed V and J ends, which lost 6 bases and 0 bases, there was a span of 18 bases. CDR3 size: 17 residues. This chain's CDR3 is CASRLSGSPTSYNEQFF. The CDR3, as DNA: TGTGCCAGTAGATTATCCGGGAGTCCGACCTCCTACAATGAGCAGTTCTTC. The full variable domain, completed using reference TRBV19 and TRBJ2-1, is DGGITQSPKYLFRKEGQNVTLSCEQNLNHDAMYWYRQDPGQGLRLIYYSQIVNDFQKGDIAEGYSVSREKKESFPLTVTSAQKNPTAFYLCASRLSGSPTSYNEQFFGPGTRLTVL.

The genes are TRBV29-1 and TRBJ1-1; no firm D call. V was shortened by 4 bases and J by 1 base, with 7 bases between the two germline ends. The germline V gene encodes CDR1 SQVTM and CDR2 ANQGSEA. The CDR3 spans 12 residues. CDR3 loop: CSVGHPNTEAFF. DNA for the CDR3: TGCAGCGTTGGACATCCGAACACTGAAGCTTTCTTT.

The genes are TRBV3-1 (or the pseudogene TRBV3-2) and TRBJ2-7; TRBD2 is a possible D gene (6 bases). The germline V gene has CDR1 LGHDT and CDR2 YNNKEL (reference sequence). The CDR3 consists of 13 residues. Trimming removed 7 bases at V and 4 bases at J, with 14 bases between. Here the CDR3 reads CASIWAGPYEQYF. In DNA, the CDR3 is TGTGCCAGCATCTGGGCGGGACCTTACGAGCAGTACTTC.

J is TRBJ1-2 and V is TRBV2; 9 bases are shared with TRBD1. Germline assignment: CDR1 SNHLY and CDR2 FYNNEI. This CDR3 region has 15 residues. The V segment lost 6 bases and the J segment 8 bases; nucleotides outside the gene matches: 13. CDR3 coding DNA: TGTGCCAGCAGGGCCCGGGACAGGGAGGGTCGAGGCTACACCTTC. Its translation: CASRARDREGRGYTF. The full variable domain, its missing parts supplied by reference TRBV2 and TRBJ1-2, is EPEVTQTPSHQVTQMGQEVILRCVPISNHLYFYWYRQILGQKVEFLVSFYNNEISEKSEIFDDQFSVERPDGSNFTLKIRSTKLEDSAMYFCASRARDREGRGYTFGSGTRLTVV.

The J gene is TRBJ1-2, the V gene TRBV4-1, with TRBD1 matching over 8 bases. Losses at the gene ends were 3 bases for V and 2 bases for J; bases not matched to a gene: 5. Germline V gene sequence: CDR1 MGHRA, CDR2 YSYEKL. The CDR3 has 15 residues. The CDR3 loop is CASSQTGTGNYGYTF. The CDR3 nucleotides are TGCGCCAGCAGCCAGACCGGGACAGGCAACTATGGCTACACCTTC.

This clone appeared once. The chain recombines TRBV3-1 (or the pseudogene TRBV3-2) with TRBJ2-5, with 7 bases that match TRBD1. This CDR3 is built from 14 residues. With 1 base clipped from V and 7 bases from J, the junction kept 6 bases outside the gene matches. In germline, CDR1 is LGHDT, CDR2 YNNKEL (reference sequence). The CDR3 DNA reads TGTGCCAGCAGCCAAGTTCTGGCAGGGGGGACCCAGTACTTC. Translated, it gives CASSQVLAGGTQYF.

This clone was seen a single time. The chain carries TRBV19 and TRBJ1-5; perhaps TRBD1 as D (6 bases). The CDR3 totals 13 residues. Germline V lookup: CDR1 LNHDA, CDR2 SQIVND (reference sequence). Trimming shortened V by 8 bases and J by 5 bases, and 13 bases separated the two germline ends. The CDR3 DNA sequence: TGTGCCAGTTCCGGATCAGGGGATCAGCCCCAGCATTTT. Translation gives CASSGSGDQPQHF. Looking up the rest from reference TRBV19 and TRBJ1-5 gives the full variable domain: DGGITQSPKYLFRKEGQNVTLSCEQNLNHDAMYWYRQDPGQGLRLIYYSQIVNDFQKGDIAEGYSVSREKKESFPLTVTSAQKNPTAFYLCASSGSGDQPQHFGDGTRLSIL.

The chain combines TRBV6-6 with TRBJ1-1; 8 positions match TRBD1. The germline gives CDR1 MNHNY, CDR2 SVGAGI (reference sequence). The CDR3 is made up of 14 amino acids. V trimming: 5 bases; J trimming: 1 base; junction bases outside the gene matches: 3. For the CDR3, the DNA is TGTGCCAGCAGTACGGGGACAGGGAACACTGAAGCTTTCTTT. This sequence encodes CASSTGTGNTEAFF.

The chain joins TRBV9 to TRBJ1-3; perhaps TRBD1 as D (6 bases). The CDR3 loop spans 16 amino acids. Germline V gene sequence: CDR1 SGDLS, CDR2 YYNGEE. With 0 bases removed from V and 0 bases from J, the gap between germline ends came to 10 bases. The CDR3 nucleotides read TGTGCCAGCAGCGTAGACCAACAGGGCTCTGGAAACACCATATATTTT. Translating gives CASSVDQQGSGNTIYF.

This chain joins TRBV4-1 and TRBJ2-7; no clear D. Trimming shortened V by 1 base and J by 6 bases, and 4 bases separated the two germline ends. CDR1 and CDR2 (germline): MGHRA, YSYEKL. The CDR3 is 11 amino acids. Written as DNA, the CDR3 is TGCGCCAGCAGCCAAGGACTCGAGCAGTACTTC. Amino acids: CASSQGLEQYF.

The V and J genes are TRBV6-6 and TRBJ2-2, with 7 nucleotides matching TRBD1. Germline lookup yields CDR1 MNHNY and CDR2 SVGAGI (reference sequence). Losses at the gene ends were 6 bases for V and 1 base for J; bases not matched to a gene: 8. CDR3 length: 16 amino acids. The CDR3, as DNA: TGTGCCAGCAGCTCCACCGACAGGGAGAACACCGGGGAGCTGTTTTTT. Translating gives CASSSTDRENTGELFF.

The J gene is TRBJ1-3, the V gene TRBV7-2, with 10 bases matching TRBD1. Germline CDR1 reads SGHTA; CDR2 reads FQGNSA. The CDR3 spans 16 residues. Germline trimming cut 5 bases from V and 0 bases from J; bases unmatched to any gene: 4. The CDR3 region is CASSRDRGSSGNTIYF. The CDR3 nucleotides are TGTGCCAGCAGCAGGGACAGGGGAAGCTCTGGAAACACCATATATTTT.

The CDR3 region is CASSPGTSTTDTQYF. CDR3 coding DNA: TGTGCCAGCAGTCCCGGGACTAGCACCACAGATACGCAGTATTTT. The chain uses TRBV2 and TRBJ2-3; TRBD2 matches 9 bases. The CDR3 extends over 15 amino acids. Per germline, CDR1 SNHLY and CDR2 FYNNEI. V lost 5 bases, J lost 2 bases, and 5 bases stayed unmatched.

The rearrangement uses TRBV6-5 and TRBJ1-1; maybe TRBD1 (5 bases). Germline-derived CDR1 and CDR2 are MNHEY and SVGAGI. The length of the CDR3 is 14 residues. Trimming shortened V by 2 bases and J by 4 bases, and 11 bases separated the two germline ends. The CDR3: CASSYGGFFTEAFF. CDR3 bases: TGTGCCAGCAGTTACGGGGGGTTCTTCACTGAAGCTTTCTTT.

This clone was recorded only once. J is TRBJ1-6 and V is TRBV28; D is uncertain. The germline gives CDR1 MDHEN, CDR2 SYDVKM. The germline V and J ends were trimmed by 4 bases and 9 bases, with 16 bases remaining between them. The CDR3 is 15 residues long. For the CDR3, the DNA is TGTGCCAGCAGTTCCCCCGGGGAGGGTGGTTCACCCCTCCACTTT. It specifies CASSSPGEGGSPLHF.